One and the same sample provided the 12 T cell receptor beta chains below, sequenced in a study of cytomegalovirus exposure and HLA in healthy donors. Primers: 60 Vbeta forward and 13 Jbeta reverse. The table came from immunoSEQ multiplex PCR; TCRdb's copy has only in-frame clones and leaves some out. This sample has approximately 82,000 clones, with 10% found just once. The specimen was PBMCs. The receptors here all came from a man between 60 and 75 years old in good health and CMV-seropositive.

The CDR3 protein is CSASQGGMNTEAFF. The CDR3 coding sequence is TGCAGCGCTTCCCAGGGGGGCATGAACACTGAAGCTTTCTTT. The J gene is TRBJ1-1, the V gene TRBV29-1; TRBD1 agrees at 7 bases. V lost 7 bases, J lost 0 bases, and 8 bases stayed unmatched. Germline lookup yields CDR1 SQVTM and CDR2 ANQGSEA. The CDR3 is made up of 14 amino acids.

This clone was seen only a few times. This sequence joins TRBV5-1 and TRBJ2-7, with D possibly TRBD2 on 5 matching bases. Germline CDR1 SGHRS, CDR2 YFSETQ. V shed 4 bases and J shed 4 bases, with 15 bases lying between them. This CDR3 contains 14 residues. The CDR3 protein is CASSPEGSKYEQYF. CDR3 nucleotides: TGCGCCAGCAGCCCCGAAGGGAGTAAGTACGAGCAGTACTTC.

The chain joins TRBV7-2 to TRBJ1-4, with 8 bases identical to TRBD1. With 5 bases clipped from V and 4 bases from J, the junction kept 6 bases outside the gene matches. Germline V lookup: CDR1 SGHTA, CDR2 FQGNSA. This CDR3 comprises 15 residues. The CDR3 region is CASSPQGALNEKLFF. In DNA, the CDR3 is TGTGCCAGCAGCCCTCAGGGGGCCCTTAATGAAAAACTGTTTTTT.

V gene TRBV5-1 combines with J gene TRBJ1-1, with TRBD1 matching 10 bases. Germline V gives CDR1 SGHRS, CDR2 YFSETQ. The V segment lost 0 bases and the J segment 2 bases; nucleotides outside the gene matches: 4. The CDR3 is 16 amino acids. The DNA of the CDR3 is TGCGCCAGCAGCTTGGCCGGGACAGGGGTTAACACTGAAGCTTTCTTT. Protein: CASSLAGTGVNTEAFF.

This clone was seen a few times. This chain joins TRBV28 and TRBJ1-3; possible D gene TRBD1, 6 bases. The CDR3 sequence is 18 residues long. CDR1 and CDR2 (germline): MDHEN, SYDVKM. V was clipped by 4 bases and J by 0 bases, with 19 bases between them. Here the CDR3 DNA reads TGTGCCAGCAGTTCCGTTCGCCAAACAGGGTCCTCTGGAAACACCATATATTTT. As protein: CASSSVRQTGSSGNTIYF.

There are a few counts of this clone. The CDR3 DNA follows: TGCGCCAGCAGCCCTATCGACAGGGCCCCTAACACCGGGGAGCTGTTTTTT. This gives the protein CASSPIDRAPNTGELFF. The V gene is TRBV5-1, the J gene TRBJ2-2, with TRBD1 matching 7 bases. The CDR3 runs 17 residues. The junction had 11 bases not matched to a gene; V was cut back by 4 bases and J by 2 bases. The V gene's germline CDR1 is SGHRS and CDR2 YFSETQ.

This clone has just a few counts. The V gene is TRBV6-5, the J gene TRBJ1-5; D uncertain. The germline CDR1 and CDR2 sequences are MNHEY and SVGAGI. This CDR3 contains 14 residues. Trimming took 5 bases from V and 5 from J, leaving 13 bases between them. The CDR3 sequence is CASSPDTRDQPQHF. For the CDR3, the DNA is TGTGCCAGCAGTCCCGACACCCGAGATCAGCCCCAGCATTTT.

In nucleotides, the CDR3 is TGTGCCACCCAGGGGGCGTCGGATGGCTACACCTTC. Translating gives CATQGASDGYTF. The genes are TRBV10-3 and TRBJ1-2, with 8 positions matching TRBD1. The CDR3 covers 12 residues. The germline gives CDR1 ENHRY, CDR2 SYGVKD. Losses at the gene ends were 10 bases for V and 6 bases for J; bases not matched to a gene: 7.

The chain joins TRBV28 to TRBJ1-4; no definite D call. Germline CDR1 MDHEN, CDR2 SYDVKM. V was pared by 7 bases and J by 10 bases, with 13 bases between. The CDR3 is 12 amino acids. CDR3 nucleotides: TGTGCCAGCACCCACCGTGGAGGAAAACTGTTTTTT. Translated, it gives CASTHRGGKLFF.

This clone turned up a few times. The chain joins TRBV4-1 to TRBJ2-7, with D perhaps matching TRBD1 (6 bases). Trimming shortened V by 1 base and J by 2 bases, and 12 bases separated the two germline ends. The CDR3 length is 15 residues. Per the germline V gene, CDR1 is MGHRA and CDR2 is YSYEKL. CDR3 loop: CASSQGQDPAYEQYF. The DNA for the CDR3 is TGCGCCAGCAGCCAAGGACAGGACCCAGCCTACGAGCAGTACTTC.

The CDR3: CASRLVSYGYTF. As DNA, the CDR3 is TGTGCAAGTCGCTTAGTATCCTATGGCTACACCTTC. This sequence joins TRBV12-2 and TRBJ1-2. TRBV12-2 is flagged as a pseudogene. The CDR3 has 12 residues.

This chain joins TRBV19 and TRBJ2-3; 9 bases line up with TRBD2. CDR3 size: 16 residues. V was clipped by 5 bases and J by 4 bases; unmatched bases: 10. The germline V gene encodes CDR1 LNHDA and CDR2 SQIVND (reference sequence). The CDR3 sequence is CASSAPQRGDPDTQYF. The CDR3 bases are TGTGCCAGTAGTGCCCCCCAGCGGGGGGACCCAGATACGCAGTATTTT.